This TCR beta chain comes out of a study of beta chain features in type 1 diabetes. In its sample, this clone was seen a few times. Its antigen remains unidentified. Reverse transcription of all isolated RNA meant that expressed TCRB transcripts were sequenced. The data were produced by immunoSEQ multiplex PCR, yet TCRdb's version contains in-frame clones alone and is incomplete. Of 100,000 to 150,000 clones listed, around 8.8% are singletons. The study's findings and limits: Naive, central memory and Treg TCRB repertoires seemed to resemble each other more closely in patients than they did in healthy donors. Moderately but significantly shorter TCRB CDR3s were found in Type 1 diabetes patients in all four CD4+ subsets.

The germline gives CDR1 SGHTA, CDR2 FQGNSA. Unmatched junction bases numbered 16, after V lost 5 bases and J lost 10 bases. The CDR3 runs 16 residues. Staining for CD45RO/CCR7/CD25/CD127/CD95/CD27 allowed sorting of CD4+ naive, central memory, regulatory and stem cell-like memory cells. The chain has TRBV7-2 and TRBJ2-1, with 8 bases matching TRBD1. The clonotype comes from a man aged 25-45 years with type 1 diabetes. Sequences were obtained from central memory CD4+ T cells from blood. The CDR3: CASSPGSGTGAREQFF. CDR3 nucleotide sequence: TGTGCCAGCAGCCCTGGGTCTGGGACAGGAGCCAGGGAGCAGTTCTTC.